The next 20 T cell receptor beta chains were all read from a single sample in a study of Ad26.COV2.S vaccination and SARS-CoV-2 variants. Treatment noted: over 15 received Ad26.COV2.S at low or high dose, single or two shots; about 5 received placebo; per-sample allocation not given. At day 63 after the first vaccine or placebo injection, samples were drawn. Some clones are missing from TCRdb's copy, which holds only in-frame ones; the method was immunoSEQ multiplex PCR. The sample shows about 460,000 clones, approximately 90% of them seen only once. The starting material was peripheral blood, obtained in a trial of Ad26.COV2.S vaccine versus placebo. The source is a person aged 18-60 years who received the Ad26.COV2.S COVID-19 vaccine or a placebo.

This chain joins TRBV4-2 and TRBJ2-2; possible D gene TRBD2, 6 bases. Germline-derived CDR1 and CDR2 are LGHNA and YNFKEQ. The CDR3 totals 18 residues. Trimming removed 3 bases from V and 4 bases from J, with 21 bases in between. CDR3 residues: CASSHPLGGTDLTGELFF. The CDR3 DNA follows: TGTGCCAGCAGCCACCCCCTCGGCGGGACGGACCTCACCGGGGAGCTGTTTTTT.

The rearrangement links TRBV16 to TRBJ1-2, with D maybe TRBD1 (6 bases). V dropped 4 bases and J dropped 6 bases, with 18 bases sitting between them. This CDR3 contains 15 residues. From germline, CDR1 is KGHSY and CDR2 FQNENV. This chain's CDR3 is CASSPTQSGQNGYTF. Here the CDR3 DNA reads TGTGCCAGCAGCCCGACTCAATCGGGACAAAATGGCTACACCTTC.

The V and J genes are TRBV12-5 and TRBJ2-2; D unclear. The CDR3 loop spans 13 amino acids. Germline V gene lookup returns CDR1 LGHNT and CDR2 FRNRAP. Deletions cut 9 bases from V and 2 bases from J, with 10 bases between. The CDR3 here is CASASSNTGELFF. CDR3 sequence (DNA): TGTGCTAGCGCTTCGTCCAACACCGGGGAGCTGTTTTTT.

The CDR3 reads CASSFGELSPLHF. The DNA for the CDR3 is TGTGCCAGCAGTTTCGGAGAGCTTTCACCCCTCCACTTT. The chain employs TRBV27 and TRBJ1-6; D gene unclear. Trimming removed 3 bases from V and 9 bases from J, with 9 bases in between. CDR3 length: 13 amino acids. CDR1 is MNHEY, CDR2 SMNVEV, per germline (reference sequence).

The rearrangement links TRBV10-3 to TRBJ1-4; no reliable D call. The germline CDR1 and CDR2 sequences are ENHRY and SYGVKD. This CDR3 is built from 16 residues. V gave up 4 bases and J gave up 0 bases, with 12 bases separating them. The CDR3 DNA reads TGTGCCATCAGTGGCGAAGATTTTTCAACTAATGAAAAACTGTTTTTT. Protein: CAISGEDFSTNEKLFF.

Here the CDR3 reads CASRLAGARNEQFF. The CDR3, as DNA: TGTGCCAGCAGGCTAGCGGGGGCGCGCAATGAGCAGTTCTTC. V is TRBV2 and J is TRBJ2-1; 10 bases are shared with TRBD2. The germline V gene has CDR1 SNHLY and CDR2 FYNNEI. The CDR3 is 14 residues long. V shed 6 bases and J 6 bases; nucleotides not matched to a gene: 5.

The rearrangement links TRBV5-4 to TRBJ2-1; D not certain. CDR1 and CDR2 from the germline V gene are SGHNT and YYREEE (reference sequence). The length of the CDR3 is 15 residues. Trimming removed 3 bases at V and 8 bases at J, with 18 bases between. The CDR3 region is CASSSGGRLPDEQFF. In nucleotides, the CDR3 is TGTGCCAGCAGCTCCGGTGGGCGTCTTCCGGATGAGCAGTTCTTC.

In DNA, the CDR3 is TGTGCCAGCAGCTTACCGGGACAGGAGTACACCGGGGAGCTGTTTTTT. It codes for CASSLPGQEYTGELFF. V is TRBV7-9 and J is TRBJ2-2; 8 bases align to TRBD1. Germline trimming cut 2 bases from V and 3 bases from J; bases unmatched to any gene: 5. The CDR3 spans 16 residues. The germline V gene encodes CDR1 SEHNR and CDR2 FQNEAQ (reference sequence).

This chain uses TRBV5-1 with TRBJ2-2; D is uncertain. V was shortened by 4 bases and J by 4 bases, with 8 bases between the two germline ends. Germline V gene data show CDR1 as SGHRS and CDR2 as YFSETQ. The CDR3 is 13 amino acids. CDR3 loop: CASSIRVTGELFF. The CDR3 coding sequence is TGCGCCAGCAGCATTAGAGTCACCGGGGAGCTGTTTTTT.

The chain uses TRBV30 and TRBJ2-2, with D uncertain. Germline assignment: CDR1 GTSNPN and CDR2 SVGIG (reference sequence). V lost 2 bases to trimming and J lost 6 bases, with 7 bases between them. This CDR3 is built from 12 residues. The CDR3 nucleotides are TGTGCCTGGAGTCTCTCAGCCGGGGAGCTGTTTTTT. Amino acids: CAWSLSAGELFF.

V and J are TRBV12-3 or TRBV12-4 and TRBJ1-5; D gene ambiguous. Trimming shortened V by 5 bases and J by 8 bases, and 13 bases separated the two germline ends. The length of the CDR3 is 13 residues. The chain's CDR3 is CASSRLLREPQHF. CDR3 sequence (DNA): TGTGCCAGCAGTCGACTGTTGCGGGAGCCCCAGCATTTT.

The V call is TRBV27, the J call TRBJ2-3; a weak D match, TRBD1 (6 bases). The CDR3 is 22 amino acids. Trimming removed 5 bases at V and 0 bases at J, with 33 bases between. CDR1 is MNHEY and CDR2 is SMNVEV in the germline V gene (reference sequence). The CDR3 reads CASSLRHNRGQPWTASTDTQYF. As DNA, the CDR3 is TGTGCCAGCAGTCTACGACATAACCGTGGTCAACCGTGGACAGCGAGCACAGATACGCAGTATTTT.

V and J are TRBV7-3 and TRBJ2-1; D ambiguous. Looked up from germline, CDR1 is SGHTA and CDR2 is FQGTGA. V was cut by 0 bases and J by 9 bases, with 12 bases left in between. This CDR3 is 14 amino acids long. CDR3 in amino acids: CASSLTGQVGEQFF. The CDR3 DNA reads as TGTGCCAGCAGCTTAACCGGGCAGGTCGGTGAGCAGTTCTTC.

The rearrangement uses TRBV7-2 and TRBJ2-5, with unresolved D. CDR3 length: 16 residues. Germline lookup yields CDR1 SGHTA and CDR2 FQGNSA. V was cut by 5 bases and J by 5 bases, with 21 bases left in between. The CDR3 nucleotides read TGTGCCAGCAGCACGAGGATACCCCTCCCGGACGAGACCCAGTACTTC. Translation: CASSTRIPLPDETQYF.

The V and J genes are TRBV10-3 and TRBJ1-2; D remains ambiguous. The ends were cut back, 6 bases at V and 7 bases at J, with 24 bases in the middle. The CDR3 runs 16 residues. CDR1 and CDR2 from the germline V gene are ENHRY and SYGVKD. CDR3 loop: CAISDRRPDTRTGYTF. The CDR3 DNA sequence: TGTGCCATCAGCGATCGCAGGCCAGACACTCGTACTGGCTACACCTTC.

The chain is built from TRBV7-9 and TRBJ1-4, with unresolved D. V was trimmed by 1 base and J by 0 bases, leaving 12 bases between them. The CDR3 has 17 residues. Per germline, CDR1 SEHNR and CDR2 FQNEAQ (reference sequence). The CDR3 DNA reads TGTGCCAGCAGCTTAGGCCGGACGCCTGCAACTAATGAAAAACTGTTTTTT. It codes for CASSLGRTPATNEKLFF.

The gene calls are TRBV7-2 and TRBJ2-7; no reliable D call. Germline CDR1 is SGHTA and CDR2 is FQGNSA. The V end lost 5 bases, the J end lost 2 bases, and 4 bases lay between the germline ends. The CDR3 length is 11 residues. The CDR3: CASSNTYEQYF. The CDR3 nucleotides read TGTGCCAGCAGCAACACCTACGAGCAGTACTTC.

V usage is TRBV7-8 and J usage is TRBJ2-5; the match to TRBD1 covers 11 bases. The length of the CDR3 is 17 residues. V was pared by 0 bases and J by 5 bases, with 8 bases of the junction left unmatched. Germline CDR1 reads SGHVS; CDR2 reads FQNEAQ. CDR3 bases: TGTGCCAGCAGCTTAGCCCAATGGACAGGGGGCTACGAGACCCAGTACTTC. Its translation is CASSLAQWTGGYETQYF.

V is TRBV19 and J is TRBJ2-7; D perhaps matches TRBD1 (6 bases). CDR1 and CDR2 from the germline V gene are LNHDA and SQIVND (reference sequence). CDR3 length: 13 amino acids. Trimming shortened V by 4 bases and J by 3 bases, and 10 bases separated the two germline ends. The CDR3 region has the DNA TGTGCCAGTAGTAAAGGACAGCGCTACGAGCAGTACTTC. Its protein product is CASSKGQRYEQYF.

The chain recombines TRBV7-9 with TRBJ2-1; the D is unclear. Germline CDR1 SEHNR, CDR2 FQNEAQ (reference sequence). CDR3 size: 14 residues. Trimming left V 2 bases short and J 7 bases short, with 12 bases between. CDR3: CASSLMQRLNEQFF. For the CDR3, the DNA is TGTGCCAGCAGCTTAATGCAGCGACTGAATGAGCAGTTCTTC.